This TCR beta chain was sequenced for a study of shared clonotypes between healthy human individuals. Overall study: Researchers drew samples from a couple of women and a few men aged 18 to 49.

This CDR3 comprises 18 residues. Germline V lookup: CDR1 SEHNR, CDR2 FQNEAQ (reference sequence). With V trimmed by 5 bases and J by 6 bases, 16 bases remained unmatched. Under the authors' procedure: Filtering differed because ImmunoSEQ produced junction-only sequences that carried no quality scores. Assay: immunoSEQ multiplex PCR; the TCRdb copy retains only in-frame clones and omits some. That table furnishes V, J and clone size, whereas the DNA furnished D and trimming. The data hold around 480,000 clones, with 75% to 80% observed a single time. Concerning this clone itself: The antigen remains unidentified.

Overall study findings and caveats: Measured sharing among donors was expected to vary with sequencing depth.

All donors qualified as healthy HIV-negative adults and had experienced no recent acute infections or vaccinations. This TCR was recovered from a woman aged 40 to 50 in good health. Some clones in this sample may be carry-over from other donors' samples. The sample consisted of PBMCs. V usage is TRBV7-9 and J usage is TRBJ2-3; 11 bases line up with TRBD2. CDR3 in amino acids: CASSRLAGYLPELDTQYF. CDR3 bases: TGTGCCAGCAGCAGACTAGCGGGATATCTCCCCGAGCTGGATACGCAGTATTTT.